A single count supports the clone carrying this T cell receptor (beta chain). Antigen specificity is unknown. The data belong to a study of radiotherapy plus CTLA-4 blockade in lung cancer. Study-level information: Objective response rate was about 19%; disease control rate, approximately 33%. Study findings and constraints: Early blood T cell clone dynamics, with interferon-beta, were reported to best predict response. Radiotherapy was combined with ipilimumab, and tumor-derived TCR clones then expanded in blood.

It was focal radiation plus CTLA-4 blockade with ipilimumab that patients with chemo-refractory metastatic non-small-cell lung cancer received. Germline CDR1 and CDR2: LGHNA and YSLEER. The V and J ends lost 4 bases and 6 bases, in that order; junction bases with no gene match: 7. This CDR3 is built from 15 residues. Method: immunoSEQ multiplex PCR; TCRdb's copy keeps in-frame clones and lacks some. Of about 120,000 clones in the sample, approximately 77% were seen once. This sequence joins TRBV4-3 and TRBJ1-5, with TRBD1 matching over 9 bases. The receptor comes from a human donor with non-small cell lung cancer that progressed on radiotherapy plus ipilimumab. Some clones in this sample may be carry-over from other donors' samples. This specimen consisted of peripheral blood, obtained from a patient treated with radiotherapy plus ipilimumab. CDR3: CASSPGQGLTQPQHF. CDR3 nucleotides: TGCGCCAGCAGCCCGGGACAGGGACTTACTCAGCCCCAGCATTTT.